A selection of T cell receptor beta chains follows, all from one sample in a study of blood T cells in healthy people across ages. TCRdb itself ran the 5' RACE reads through MiXCR, one entry per CDR3 protein. Of around 1,000,000 distinct CDR3 sequences in the sample, roughly 24% are singletons; the top ten hold approximately 0.71%. This sample also appeared in a second study, on T cells of mothers and their children.

The sequenced sample consisted of blood. Source of these receptors: a girl under 10 years old in good health. CDR3s include the opening cysteine and the closing phenylalanine or tryptophan. The D gene is left open where the match is weak. Size is stated for part of the rows, as once, few or many counts, or as a class when the clone is expanded.

CDR3	DNA	V	J	D	size
CSARSLRGGTGELFF	TGCAGTGCTAGATCTTTGCGGGGGGGCACCGGGGAGCTGTTTTTT	TRBV20-1	TRBJ2-2	TRBD2	few
CASSWGGSGTQYF	TGTGCCAGCAGCTGGGGGGGGTCTGGGACCCAGTACTTC	TRBV12-3/TRBV12-4	TRBJ2-5	TRBD2	few
CASSSPGQLYF	TGTGCCAGCAGTTCCCCGGGACAACTGTACTTC	TRBV6-5	TRBJ2-5	-	few
CASSPEGGQGVFTEAFF	TGCGCCAGCAGCCCAGAAGGGGGACAGGGGGTCTTCACTGAAGCTTTCTTT	TRBV4-3	TRBJ1-1	TRBD1	few
CASSLDSRADTQYF	TGTGCCAGCAGCTTAGATAGTAGGGCAGATACGCAGTATTTT	TRBV11-2	TRBJ2-3	-	-
CASSFRIETQYF	TGTGCCAGCAGTTTTAGAATCGAGACCCAGTACTTC	TRBV12-3/TRBV12-4	TRBJ2-5	-	-
CASSLGQGPAYEQYF	TGCGCCAGCAGCTTGGGACAGGGGCCCGCCTACGAGCAGTACTTC	TRBV5-1	TRBJ2-7	TRBD1	few
CNARDPLAGDSYEQYF	TGCAATGCTAGAGATCCACTAGCGGGAGACTCCTACGAGCAGTACTTC	TRBV20-1	TRBJ2-7	TRBD2	few
CASSLVPGPDPLYEQYF	TGTGCCAGCAGCTTAGTCCCGGGACCCGACCCCCTCTACGAGCAGTACTTC	TRBV7-2	TRBJ2-7	-	few
CASSLAGERGSRETQYF	TGTGCCAGCAGCTTGGCCGGGGAGAGGGGAAGTAGGGAGACCCAGTACTTC	TRBV11-3	TRBJ2-5	-	few
CASSLRAAENEQFF	TGTGCCAGCAGCTTAAGAGCGGCCGAAAATGAGCAGTTCTTC	TRBV13	TRBJ2-1	-	few
CASSLRGGDHYF	TGTGCCAGCAGCCTTCGGGGAGGGGATCATTACTTC	TRBV3-1	TRBJ2-7	TRBD2	once
CSARGSGGYNEQFF	TGCAGTGCTAGAGGTAGCGGAGGATACAATGAGCAGTTCTTC	TRBV20-1	TRBJ2-1	-	-
CASSLGRGQFIEAFF	TGTGCCAGCAGTTTAGGACGGGGGCAGTTCATCGAAGCTTTCTTT	TRBV12-3/TRBV12-4	TRBJ1-1	-	few
CASSPRITYEQYF	TGTGCCAGCAGCCCACGGATTACCTACGAGCAGTACTTC	TRBV28	TRBJ2-7	-	-
CASSGRDSGDTEAFF	TGTGCCAGCAGCGGGAGGGACAGTGGGGACACTGAAGCTTTCTTT	TRBV9	TRBJ1-1	TRBD1	few
CASSSGPGRVYGYTF	TGTGCCAGCAGCTCAGGTCCAGGGAGGGTGTATGGCTACACCTTC	TRBV13	TRBJ1-2	-	few
CASSPDRVGNGELFF	TGTGCCAGCAGCCCAGACAGGGTGGGCAACGGGGAGCTGTTTTTT	TRBV7-2	TRBJ2-2	TRBD1	few
CGVETGMNTEAFF	TGCGGCGTTGAGACCGGCATGAACACTGAAGCTTTCTTT	TRBV29-1	TRBJ1-1	-	few